The 12 T cell receptor beta chains given below trace back to one sample, sequenced in a study of blood T cell repertoires in COVID-19. Assay used: immunoSEQ multiplex PCR; TCRdb lists only in-frame clones, some missing. The data contain approximately 210,000 clones, approximately 81% of them singletons. The sample consisted of peripheral blood. The receptors were gathered from a human donor in a cohort sampled during active COVID-19.

The chain combines TRBV5-1 with TRBJ1-1; D is unclear. The germline V gene has CDR1 SGHRS and CDR2 YFSETQ. This CDR3 is 13 amino acids long. Trimming left V 1 base short and J 1 base short, with 5 bases between. CDR3 bases: TGCGCCAGCAGCTTGAACTCGAACACTGAAGCTTTCTTT. Translated: CASSLNSNTEAFF.

J is TRBJ1-1 and V is TRBV7-8; possibly TRBD1 for D (6 bases). V lost 5 bases and J 4 bases, leaving 14 bases between the germline ends. This CDR3 comprises 14 residues. Germline lookup yields CDR1 SGHVS and CDR2 FQNEAQ. CDR3 protein: CASSVTRGGTEAFF. DNA for the CDR3: TGTGCCAGCAGCGTAACGAGAGGGGGCACTGAAGCTTTCTTT.

The V gene is TRBV5-4, the J gene TRBJ2-2, with 8 bases fitting TRBD2. The CDR3 has 16 amino acids. Trimming took 2 bases from V and 3 from J; bases not matched to a gene: 6. Germline V gene data show CDR1 as SGHNT and CDR2 as YYREEE (reference sequence). In DNA, the CDR3 is TGTGCCAGCAGCTTATGGCGGGAGGTATACACCGGGGAGCTGTTTTTT. This encodes CASSLWREVYTGELFF.

The V call is TRBV6-5, the J call TRBJ2-1, with 10 bases identical to TRBD1. Germline CDR1 is MNHEY and CDR2 is SVGAGI. This CDR3 contains 13 residues. V lost 10 bases, J lost 8 bases, and 8 bases stayed unmatched. CDR3 sequence: CATLGQGMDEQFF. In DNA, the CDR3 is TGTGCCACCTTGGGACAGGGGATGGATGAGCAGTTCTTC.

This sequence joins TRBV5-1 and TRBJ2-2, with D uncertain. Germline loops: CDR1 SGHRS, CDR2 YFSETQ. The ends were cut back, 4 bases at V and 6 bases at J, with 13 bases in the middle. The CDR3 loop spans 14 amino acids. The DNA for the CDR3 is TGCGCCAGCAGCCAAATGTTTGGAGCCGGGGAGCTGTTTTTT. Amino acid sequence: CASSQMFGAGELFF.

This clone appeared a few times. This chain uses TRBV19 with TRBJ1-2, with a tentative D call TRBD1 (5 bases). Germline V gene sequence: CDR1 LNHDA, CDR2 SQIVND (reference sequence). This CDR3 spans 13 amino acids. V shed 6 bases and J shed 8 bases, with 16 bases lying between them. CDR3 bases: TGTGCCAGTAGGTACCAGGGAACGTTGGGCTACACCTTC. This encodes CASRYQGTLGYTF.

J is TRBJ1-5 and V is TRBV19, with 9 bases identical to TRBD1. Looked up from germline, CDR1 is LNHDA and CDR2 is SQIVND (reference sequence). This CDR3 contains 14 residues. Trimming cost V 2 bases and J 5 bases; bases outside gene matches: 1. CDR3 bases: TGTGCCAGTAGTATATGGACAGGGGATCAGCCCCAGCATTTT. Protein: CASSIWTGDQPQHF.

The rearrangement uses TRBV11-2 and TRBJ1-1, with D possibly matching TRBD1 (5 bases). The germline gives CDR1 SGHAT, CDR2 FQNNGV. The CDR3 sequence is 15 residues long. Trimming pared 3 bases from V and 1 base from J, leaving 12 bases between. The CDR3 nucleotides read TGTGCCAGCAGCTTTTTCACAGGCTCGAACACTGAAGCTTTCTTT. Its translation: CASSFFTGSNTEAFF.

This chain connects TRBV6-6 to TRBJ2-5, with a tentative D call TRBD2 (6 bases). The CDR3 is 14 residues long. V shed 4 bases and J shed 4 bases, with 13 bases lying between them. Germline V gene lookup returns CDR1 MNHNY and CDR2 SVGAGI (reference sequence). The DNA for the CDR3 is TGTGCCAGCAGTTCGCGGGGAATGGGAGAGACCCAGTACTTC. Protein sequence: CASSSRGMGETQYF.

The chain joins TRBV4-1 to TRBJ2-4; 7 bases agree with TRBD2. This CDR3 contains 18 residues. With V trimmed by 5 bases and J by 2 bases, 15 bases remained unmatched. Germline V lookup: CDR1 MGHRA, CDR2 YSYEKL. Here the CDR3 DNA reads TGCGCCAGCAGCGGGGAGGGCGAGCTCCGATTAACCAAAAACATTCAGTACTTC. This gives the protein CASSGEGELRLTKNIQYF.

V usage is TRBV14 and J usage is TRBJ2-3; D is uncertain. The CDR3 sequence is 15 residues long. Trimming left V 4 bases short and J 4 bases short, with 15 bases between. Germline-derived CDR1 and CDR2 are SGHDN and FVKESK. This CDR3 reads CASSRRVSDADTQYF. The CDR3 DNA reads TGTGCCAGCAGCCGCCGGGTCTCCGACGCAGATACGCAGTATTTT.

The chain joins TRBV11-2 to TRBJ1-1; tentatively, D is TRBD1 (5 bases). Germline V CDR1 and CDR2: SGHAT, FQNNGV. CDR3 length equals 16 residues. V gave up 5 bases and J gave up 7 bases, with 23 bases separating them. In DNA form, the CDR3 reads TGTGCCAGCAGCCAATCTCTCGGGGGAGCCGTAAATGAAGCTTTCTTT. Translating gives CASSQSLGGAVNEAFF.